These T cell receptor beta chains were read from a single sample in a study of T cells in Graves' hyperthyroidism and ophthalmopathy. TCRdb called the multiplex PCR reads again in MiXCR, with one record for every CDR3 protein. The repertoire holds approximately 500,000 distinct CDR3 sequences, with just over 45% as singletons. Sequences were obtained from peripheral blood or thyroid tissue (not recorded which). These receptor sequences come from a woman younger than 35 with Graves' hyperthyroidism. Both conserved end residues are part of each CDR3.

J gene | V gene | CDR3 protein
TRBJ2-7 | TRBV7-2 | CASSLRFDPDYEQYF
TRBJ2-5 | TRBV10-3 | CASSRSLAGLRETQYF
TRBJ2-7 | TRBV6-2/TRBV6-3 | CASADGWKQYF
TRBJ2-7 | TRBV30 | CAWRGQGATYEQYF
TRBJ1-4 | TRBV4-1 | CASSQVGDGKLFF
TRBJ2-7 | TRBV28 | CASWLRISPGEQYF
TRBJ2-2 | TRBV24-1 | CATSDEGQINTGELFF
TRBJ2-3 | TRBV29-1 | CSVLTSGRALDTQYF
TRBJ1-2 | TRBV29-1 | CSLVADGYTF
TRBJ2-5 | TRBV4-1 | CASSQGVGSGRALVGETQYF
TRBJ1-2 | TRBV7-3 | CASSWDRGLYGYTF
TRBJ2-7 | TRBV7-2 | CASSPWDTEKTYEQYF
TRBJ2-2 | TRBV20-1 | CSARVEDYTAGELFF
TRBJ1-3 | TRBV12-3/TRBV12-4 | CASRDSSSGNTIYF
TRBJ1-2 | TRBV20-1 | CSAPDRVYGYTF
TRBJ2-7 | TRBV11-2 | CASRVGTSGTYEQYF
TRBJ1-6 | TRBV6-6 | CASSYGGSSPLHF
TRBJ1-1 | TRBV20-1 | CSARDGQGRMNTEAFF
TRBJ2-2 | TRBV29-1 | CSVTPRAAGELFF
TRBJ1-2 | TRBV20-1 | CSASPGTGGYGYTF
TRBJ2-5 | TRBV6-6 | CASSTPGQETQYF
TRBJ1-1 | TRBV20-1 | CSASTMNTEAFF
TRBJ1-5 | TRBV20-1 | CSARDHGGNQPQHF
TRBJ2-7 | TRBV7-9 | CASSPQGQYF
TRBJ1-2 | TRBV6-6 | CASSIGQQVGYTF
TRBJ2-6 | TRBV7-2 | CASSSNWGSGANVLTF
TRBJ1-1 | TRBV6-5 | CASSSPQGQNTEAFF
TRBJ2-3 | TRBV24-1 | CATSVADPTDTQYF
TRBJ1-2 | TRBV29-1 | CSVPRGTYGYTF
TRBJ1-5 | TRBV19 | CASSIQYNQPQHF
TRBJ1-5 | TRBV2 | CASSGQGQPQHF
TRBJ1-2 | TRBV12-5 | CASGGGTHSYGYTF
TRBJ1-1 | TRBV7-3 | CASSKRRTGTNTEAFF
TRBJ1-5 | TRBV7-8 | CASSLVAGGTFSNQPQHF
TRBJ2-3 | TRBV7-3 | CASSRGGPYTDTQYF
TRBJ1-2 | TRBV14 | CASSQRSRDGPIGRYGYTF
TRBJ1-6 | TRBV2 | CASSVWTGGTYNSPLHF
TRBJ2-7 | TRBV3-1 | CASSQELADNEQYF
TRBJ2-7 | TRBV12-3/TRBV12-4 | CASLLAGVYEQYF
TRBJ1-6 | TRBV3-1 | CASSQAFGENSPLHF
TRBJ2-1 | TRBV10-3 | CAISLPTGGSEQFF
TRBJ2-3 | TRBV20-1 | CSAPTGIADTQYF
TRBJ2-7 | TRBV15 | CATSRGQGSYEQYF
TRBJ1-6 | TRBV12-3/TRBV12-4 | CASNRRSNSPLHF
TRBJ2-7 | TRBV27 | CASSITDRRHEQYF
TRBJ2-7 | TRBV20-1 | CSAYWETYEQYF
TRBJ1-6 | TRBV20-1 | CSASNRDRGSPLHF
TRBJ1-5 | TRBV20-1 | CSARRGSQPQHF
TRBJ1-5 | TRBV29-1 | CSVLGHGRETQHF
TRBJ1-1 | TRBV30 | CAWGRARATEAFF
TRBJ1-6 | TRBV13 | CASSRPGLWNSPLHF